Given below is one T cell receptor beta chain in context. These data are taken from a study of CD8 T cells in Susac syndrome. cDNA came from roughly 0.53 to 1 ug RNA primed by random hexamers. Across 54 Vbeta and 13 Jbeta, immunoSEQ multiplex PCR amplified TCR beta CDR3. TCRdb processed the immunoSEQ multiplex PCR reads anew with MiXCR; each CDR3 protein has one entry. The sample has roughly 200,000 distinct CDR3 sequences, roughly 94% seen once; the top ten hold 0.099%. The CDR3 totals 14 residues. Germline V gene lookup returns CDR1 SGHNT and CDR2 YYREEE (reference sequence). Trimming stripped 1 base from V and 7 bases from J, with 12 bases between.

The rearrangement uses TRBV5-4 and TRBJ2-1, with a tentative D call TRBD2 (6 bases). This sequence was found in a human donor with Susac syndrome. The sequenced material came from CD4+ T cells from PBMCs. The CDR3 coding sequence is TGTGCCAGCAGCTTGTGGGACTCCGGGAATGAGCAGTTCTTC. Translated, it gives CASSLWDSGNEQFF.